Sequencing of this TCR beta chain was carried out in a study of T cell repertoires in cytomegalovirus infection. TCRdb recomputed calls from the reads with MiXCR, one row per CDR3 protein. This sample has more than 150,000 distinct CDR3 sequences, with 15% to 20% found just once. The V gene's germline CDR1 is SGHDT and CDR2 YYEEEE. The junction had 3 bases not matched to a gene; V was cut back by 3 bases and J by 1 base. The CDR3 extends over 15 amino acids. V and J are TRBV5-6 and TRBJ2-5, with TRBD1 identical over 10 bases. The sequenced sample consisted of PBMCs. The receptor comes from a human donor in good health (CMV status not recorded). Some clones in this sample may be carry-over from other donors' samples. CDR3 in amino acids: CASSWGQGSQETQYF. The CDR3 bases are TGTGCCAGCAGCTGGGGACAGGGGTCCCAAGAGACCCAGTACTTC.